This passage covers 29 T cell receptor beta chains from one sample sequenced in a study of CD8+ T cells in alopecia areata. RNA extraction was followed by reverse transcription into cDNA, which acted as the sequencing template. Generated by immunoSEQ multiplex PCR, the TCRdb table keeps only in-frame clones and is missing some. In the table there are under 250,000 clones, under 75% of which are singletons. Indicated treatment: oral pan-JAK inhibitor, 5-10 mg twice daily. The sample was CD4+ T cells sorted from blood, taken at week 4, from a patient treated with tofacitinib. These receptors were obtained from a human donor with alopecia areata.

This chain uses TRBV29-1 with TRBJ2-3; tentatively, D is TRBD2 (6 bases). Trimming took 6 bases from V and 0 from J, leaving 13 bases between them. Germline-derived CDR1 and CDR2 are SQVTM and ANQGSEA. This CDR3 region has 14 residues. CDR3: CSVPNGGSTDTQYF. The CDR3 DNA reads as TGCAGCGTCCCCAACGGGGGTAGCACAGATACGCAGTATTTT.

The chain joins TRBV30 to TRBJ1-6; 8 bases match TRBD1. The germline V gene encodes CDR1 GTSNPN and CDR2 SVGIG (reference sequence). The J segment lost 7 bases and the V segment lost 3 bases, leaving 8 bases of the junction unmatched. The CDR3 length is 15 residues. The DNA for the CDR3 is TGTGCCTGGAGACACACGACAGGGGCCAATTCACCCCTCCACTTT. It is translated as CAWRHTTGANSPLHF.

In DNA, the CDR3 is TGTGCCTGGAGTACCCCGACAGGGGGTAGGTTAGAGACCCAGTACTTC. Amino acid sequence: CAWSTPTGGRLETQYF. J is TRBJ2-5 and V is TRBV30; 9 bases agree with TRBD1. The junction had 11 bases not matched to a gene; V was cut back by 2 bases and J by 4 bases. CDR1 and CDR2 from the germline V gene are GTSNPN and SVGIG (reference sequence). This CDR3 comprises 16 residues.

V and J are TRBV29-1 and TRBJ1-2, with a possible D match to TRBD1 (5 bases). Germline assignment: CDR1 SQVTM and CDR2 ANQGSEA. This CDR3 has 13 residues. The V end lost 6 bases, the J end lost 3 bases, and 14 bases lay between the germline ends. The CDR3, as DNA: TGCAGCGTCCCCGGGACGGCTTACTATGGCTACACCTTC. Amino acids: CSVPGTAYYGYTF.

The chain carries TRBV28 and TRBJ1-5; D is ambiguous. V was cut by 4 bases and J by 2 bases, with 18 bases left in between. Germline CDR1 and CDR2: MDHEN and SYDVKM. CDR3 length equals 17 residues. For the CDR3, the DNA is TGTGCCAGCAGTTACGGCAGGCGGAGATCTGGCAATCAGCCCCAGCATTTT. The encoded protein is CASSYGRRRSGNQPQHF.

This clone was counted a few times. V and J are TRBV29-1 and TRBJ2-5; a possible D gene is TRBD2 (5 bases). Deletions cut 5 bases from V and 2 bases from J, with 24 bases between. CDR1 is SQVTM and CDR2 is ANQGSEA in the germline V gene. CDR3 length equals 17 residues. Here the CDR3 DNA reads TGCAGCGTTAGGGAGATAATTGGGATTTCTCTACAAGAGACCCAGTACTTC. Its translation is CSVREIIGISLQETQYF.

The J gene is TRBJ1-5, the V gene TRBV10-3; D is uncertain. The V and J ends lost 7 bases and 4 bases respectively, with 11 bases between them. The CDR3 runs to 13 residues. CDR1 and CDR2 from the germline V gene are ENHRY and SYGVKD. The DNA for the CDR3 is TGTGCCATCAACCAAGGAATGAATCAGCCCCAGCATTTT. Its translation is CAINQGMNQPQHF.

Regarding this clone: Other DNA sequences from this sample encode an identical CDR3 as well. This sequence joins TRBV29-1 and TRBJ2-2, with D perhaps TRBD1 or TRBD2 (6 bases each). CDR3 size: 13 residues. Germline assignment: CDR1 SQVTM and CDR2 ANQGSEA. Trimming left V 3 bases short and J 4 bases short, with 9 bases between. CDR3: CSVDRGGTGELFF. The CDR3 DNA follows: TGCAGCGTTGACAGGGGAGGCACCGGGGAGCTGTTTTTT.

The chain combines TRBV5-1 with TRBJ1-1; D might be TRBD1 (5 bases). V shed 4 bases and J shed 4 bases, with 29 bases lying between them. CDR1 SGHRS and CDR2 YFSETQ come from the germline V gene. The CDR3 totals 19 residues. DNA of the CDR3: TGCGCCAGCAGCGGGACGAATTGGGGTCCGGACCGAGGATCCACTGAAGCTTTCTTT. It codes for CASSGTNWGPDRGSTEAFF. Combining the CDR3 with reference TRBV5-1 and TRBJ1-1 gives the whole variable domain KAGVTQTPRYLIKTRGQQVTLSCSPISGHRSVSWYQQTPGQGLQFLFEYFSETQRNKGNFPGRFSGRQFSNSRSEMNVSTLELGDSALYLCASSGTNWGPDRGSTEAFFGQGTRLTVV.

This clone is classed as medium-sized (0.01 to 0.1%). The gene calls are TRBV19 and TRBJ2-3; TRBD2 might be the D (6 bases). CDR1 and CDR2 (germline): LNHDA, SQIVND (reference sequence). Trimming took off 5 bases at V and 0 bases at J, with 12 bases between the two ends. The CDR3 covers 15 residues. The CDR3: CASSSGEPSTDTQYF. The CDR3 region has the DNA TGTGCCAGTAGTTCGGGGGAACCTAGCACAGATACGCAGTATTTT.

V is TRBV30 and J is TRBJ1-2, with 7 bases lining up with TRBD1. The CDR3 spans 14 residues. The junction had 8 bases not matched to a gene; V was cut back by 4 bases and J by 3 bases. Germline CDR1 is GTSNPN and CDR2 is SVGIG (reference sequence). This CDR3 is CAWKRQGSDYGYTF. CDR3 in DNA: TGTGCCTGGAAAAGACAGGGTAGCGACTATGGCTACACCTTC.

The chain combines TRBV6-6 with TRBJ2-6, with a tentative D call TRBD2 (5 bases). V was cut by 5 bases and J by 1 base, with 9 bases left in between. The CDR3 length is 15 residues. In germline, CDR1 is MNHNY, CDR2 SVGAGI (reference sequence). In nucleotides, the CDR3 is TGTGCCAGCAGTCCCGAGCGGTCTGGGGCCAACGTCCTGACTTTC. Translation gives CASSPERSGANVLTF.

In its sample, this clone was seen a few times. The chain recombines TRBV7-2 with TRBJ1-2, with no clear D. Germline V CDR1 and CDR2: SGHTA, FQGNSA. Trimming stripped 3 bases from V and 6 bases from J, with 17 bases between. The CDR3 spans 15 residues. The CDR3 spells CASSLVRVLPNGYTF. The CDR3 DNA follows: TGTGCCAGCAGCTTGGTCAGAGTCCTACCTAATGGCTACACCTTC.

The V gene is TRBV7-2, the J gene TRBJ2-1, with TRBD1 as a possible D gene (6 bases). The CDR3 covers 18 residues. Per the germline V gene, CDR1 is SGHTA and CDR2 is FQGNSA. Trimming left V 5 bases short and J 0 bases short, with 20 bases between. The CDR3, as DNA: TGTGCCAGCAGCAAACTACCTCGGACAGTCGTCTCCTACAATGAGCAGTTCTTC. Amino acid sequence: CASSKLPRTVVSYNEQFF.

The V and J genes are TRBV7-2 and TRBJ1-1; 9 bases match TRBD1. With V trimmed by 4 bases and J by 11 bases, 5 bases remained unmatched. The CDR3 sequence is 12 residues long. Germline CDR1 is SGHTA and CDR2 is FQGNSA. The CDR3 loop is CASSSDRGGAFF. The CDR3 DNA is TGTGCCAGCAGCTCCGACAGGGGGGGGGCTTTCTTT.

In this sample, this clone turned up a few times. CDR3 coding DNA: TGTGCCAGCAGCAGAGAGGGTAGATCACCCCTCCACTTT. Translating it yields CASSREGRSPLHF. The genes are TRBV11-2 and TRBJ1-6; D unresolved. Trimming removed 5 bases from V and 10 bases from J, with 12 bases in between. CDR1 and CDR2 from the germline V gene are SGHAT and FQNNGV. The CDR3 contains 13 residues.

V and J are TRBV27 and TRBJ2-3; perhaps TRBD2 as D (6 bases). V was pared by 6 bases and J by 4 bases, with 14 bases between. Germline V gene sequence: CDR1 MNHEY, CDR2 SMNVEV (reference sequence). CDR3 length equals 14 residues. The CDR3 nucleotides are TGTGCCAGCAGCCGAGGACTACCTGCAGATACGCAGTATTTT. Translated: CASSRGLPADTQYF.

This clone showed up just a few times. The chain employs TRBV7-3 and TRBJ2-1; unclear D gene. This CDR3 spans 15 amino acids. V was clipped by 5 bases and J by 5 bases, with 16 bases between them. Germline values: CDR1 SGHTA, CDR2 FQGTGA. The CDR3 protein is CASSRSLAMDNEQFF. The CDR3 DNA reads as TGTGCCAGCAGCCGTAGTTTGGCCATGGACAATGAGCAGTTCTTC.

The CDR3 loop is CASSSRTGVLAQYF. For the CDR3, the DNA is TGTGCCAGCAGCTCGAGGACGGGGGTCCTCGCCCAGTACTTC. The V call is TRBV7-8, the J call TRBJ2-5, with TRBD2 as a possible D gene (6 bases). Trimming removed 4 bases at V and 9 bases at J, with 18 bases between. Per germline, CDR1 SGHVS and CDR2 FQNEAQ. The CDR3 consists of 14 residues. Full variable domain (outside the CDR3, taken from reference TRBV7-8 and TRBJ2-5): GAGVSQSPRYKVAKRGQDVALRCDPISGHVSLFWYQQALGQGPEFLTYFQNEAQLDKSGLPSDRFFAERPEGSVSTLKIQRTQQEDSAVYLCASSSRTGVLAQYFGPGTRLLVL.

About this clone: Other nucleotide sequences from this sample produce the same CDR3. The genes are TRBV15 and TRBJ1-2; the D is unclear. The CDR3 consists of 14 residues. The V end lost 0 bases, the J end lost 2 bases, and 7 bases lay between the germline ends. Germline CDR1 and CDR2: LNHNV and YYDKDF (reference sequence). CDR3 loop: CATSRDRGNYGYTF. The CDR3 DNA reads TGTGCCACCAGCAGAGATCGGGGAAACTATGGCTACACCTTC. Using reference TRBV15 and TRBJ1-2 for the parts outside the CDR3, the full variable domain is DAMVIQNPRYQVTQFGKPVTLSCSQTLNHNVMYWYQQKSSQAPKLLFHYYDKDFNNEADTPDNFQSRRPNTSFCFLDIRSPGLGDTAMYLCATSRDRGNYGYTFGSGTRLTVV.

The chain carries TRBV27 and TRBJ1-5; TRBD1 might be the D (5 bases). The germline V gene encodes CDR1 MNHEY and CDR2 SMNVEV (reference sequence). V dropped 4 bases and J dropped 1 base, with 11 bases sitting between them. The CDR3 contains 15 residues. CDR3 amino acids: CASSYYGHSNQPQHF. The CDR3 DNA is TGTGCCAGCAGTTATTACGGACACAGCAATCAGCCCCAGCATTTT.

The table lists this clone with many counts. V is TRBV27 and J is TRBJ1-2; the D is unclear. V shed 3 bases and J shed 1 base, with 6 bases lying between them. The germline gives CDR1 MNHEY, CDR2 SMNVEV (reference sequence). This CDR3 region has 13 residues. The DNA for the CDR3 is TGTGCCAGCAGTTTCGAGGGTAACTATGGCTACACCTTC. Translating it yields CASSFEGNYGYTF.

At least ten counts were recorded for this clone. This chain links TRBV6-1 with TRBJ2-5, with D unresolved. In germline, CDR1 is MNHNS, CDR2 SASEGT. CDR3 length: 13 amino acids. With 5 bases removed from V and 2 bases from J, the gap between germline ends came to 9 bases. CDR3 DNA: TGTGCCAGCAGTCGGGCTAAGCAAGAGACCCAGTACTTC. It codes for CASSRAKQETQYF.

V is TRBV7-2 and J is TRBJ1-5; D might be TRBD1 (5 bases). This CDR3 is 14 amino acids long. From germline, CDR1 is SGHTA and CDR2 FQGNSA. Between the trimmed V and J ends, which lost 4 bases and 0 bases, there was a span of 7 bases. The CDR3 loop reads CASSSGLSNQPQHF. CDR3 coding DNA: TGTGCCAGCAGCTCGGGACTTAGCAATCAGCCCCAGCATTTT.

This clone was seen only a few times. V usage is TRBV18 and J usage is TRBJ1-1; D gene uncertain. Per germline, CDR1 KGHSH and CDR2 LQKENI. Deletions cut 3 bases from V and 4 bases from J, with 18 bases between. The CDR3 is 16 amino acids. CDR3 bases: TGTGCCAGCTCACCGGGTTTCCGTGGGGAGAGCACTGAAGCTTTCTTT. Encoded protein: CASSPGFRGESTEAFF.

This chain links TRBV29-1 with TRBJ2-7; D is perhaps TRBD1 (6 bases). V lost 4 bases and J 1 base, leaving 11 bases between the germline ends. The CDR3 loop spans 13 amino acids. The germline V gene has CDR1 SQVTM and CDR2 ANQGSEA. The DNA of the CDR3 is TGCAGCGTTGCTACAGGGATTTCCTACGAGCAGTACTTC. Its protein product is CSVATGISYEQYF.

The V gene is TRBV15, the J gene TRBJ2-7, with 8 positions matching TRBD1. Germline V gives CDR1 LNHNV, CDR2 YYDKDF (reference sequence). CDR3 length equals 16 residues. Trimming removed 0 bases from V and 5 bases from J; junction bases left unmatched: 9. CDR3 in amino acids: CATSRDIGDRGHEQYF. The CDR3 DNA reads TGTGCCACCAGCAGAGATATTGGCGACAGGGGCCACGAGCAGTACTTC.

The count of this clone is one. The rearrangement links TRBV7-2 to TRBJ1-5, with TRBD1 matching over 8 bases. The trim removed 6 bases at V and 2 bases at J, leaving 3 bases unmatched. Germline-derived CDR1 and CDR2 are SGHTA and FQGNSA. The CDR3 has 14 amino acids. CDR3 sequence (DNA): TGTGCCAGCAGTCCGGACAGGGGCAATCAGCCCCAGCATTTT. This encodes CASSPDRGNQPQHF.

This chain connects TRBV27 to TRBJ2-3; D tentatively fits TRBD1 or TRBD2 (5 bases each). V dropped 2 bases and J dropped 3 bases, with 15 bases sitting between them. Germline V gives CDR1 MNHEY, CDR2 SMNVEV (reference sequence). The CDR3 is made up of 16 amino acids. This chain's CDR3 is CASSLTPGRLTDTQYF. For the CDR3, the DNA is TGTGCCAGCAGTTTAACTCCGGGACGTTTAACAGATACGCAGTATTTT.